This T cell receptor beta chain was obtained from a study of blood T cell repertoires in COVID-19. Study-level background: Acute and convalescent COVID-19 specimens originated in the United States, Italy and Spain. PBMCs, B-cell-depleted T cells, or T cells were the source of the cDNA or gDNA that made up the material.

In the source study's methods: Amplified reference gene primers provided the basis for estimating nucleated cell counts. Profiling relied on immunoSEQ multiplex PCR, and the TCRdb table lists in-frame clones only, not all of them. V, J and clone size derive from that table, while D and trimming were established from the DNA sequence. Of 95,000 to 150,000 clones in the sample, roughly 87% were seen once. This clone came up a few times. There are 14 residues in the CDR3. V was cut by 5 bases and J by 8 bases, with 18 bases left in between. Germline lookup yields CDR1 SGHTA and CDR2 FQGNSA. The V gene is TRBV7-2, the J gene TRBJ1-2; D might be TRBD1 (6 bases). The TCR sequence derives from an older man with acute or convalescent COVID-19. Input material: peripheral blood. The CDR3 coding sequence is TGTGCCAGCAGCAAATGGTCTGGTGGGGGCGGCTACACCTTC. Translating gives CASSKWSGGGGYTF.